Listed here are 27 T cell receptor beta chains from one sample, sequenced in a study of blood T cells in healthy people across ages. Sample-barcoded 5' priming and a J-beta primer mix drove a second PCR of about 6 to 12 cycles. TCRdb re-analysed the 5' RACE reads in MiXCR, keeping a single row per CDR3 protein. The sample lists about 780,000 distinct CDR3 sequences, roughly 46% occurring once. The source material was blood. The source of these receptors is an elderly man in good health.

This clonotype was counted between two and nine times. The gene calls are TRBV7-2 and TRBJ2-7, with D hard to call. The germline V gene has CDR1 SGHTA and CDR2 FQGNSA. CDR3 size: 15 residues. Trimming stripped 2 bases from V and 6 bases from J, with 17 bases between. The CDR3 nucleotides are TGTGCCAGCAGCTTAAGTAACGCTATCATGAGCGAGCAGTACTTC. Translation: CASSLSNAIMSEQYF.

This clonotype was observed many times. The chain employs TRBV5-1 and TRBJ2-5; 7 nucleotides match TRBD1. Looked up from germline, CDR1 is SGHRS and CDR2 is YFSETQ. With 0 bases clipped from V and 10 bases from J, the junction kept 9 bases outside the gene matches. This CDR3 spans 14 amino acids. Written as DNA, the CDR3 is TGCGCCAGCAGCTTGGCCGAGGATCGGACAGGCCAGTACTTC. This translates into CASSLAEDRTGQYF.

As to this clonotype: This clone may be a read error of a much larger clone one base away. This chain links TRBV12-3 or TRBV12-4 with TRBJ2-1; 10 nucleotides line up with TRBD2. CDR3 length: 18 residues. The CDR3 DNA sequence: TGTGTCAGCAGTCCTCACCTTACCGGGACTAGCGTACACAATGAGCAGTTCTTC. Translation gives CVSSPHLTGTSVHNEQFF.

This clonotype came up many times. The genes are TRBV6-2 or TRBV6-3 and TRBJ1-2, with unresolved D. Germline assignment: CDR1 MNHEY and CDR2 SVGEGT. The CDR3 totals 11 residues. Trimming cost V 1 base and J 8 bases, with 5 bases left between them. CDR3 sequence reads: CASSYYEGYTF. CDR3 in DNA: TGTGCCAGCAGTTACTATGAAGGCTACACCTTC.

The rearrangement links TRBV20-1 to TRBJ1-4; D ambiguous. V lost 6 bases to trimming and J lost 8 bases, with 13 bases between them. CDR1 is DFQATT and CDR2 is SNEGSKA in the germline V gene (reference sequence). The CDR3 length is 12 residues. This CDR3 is CSASGVSEKLFF. The CDR3 bases are TGCAGTGCAAGTGGCGTATCGGAAAAACTGTTTTTT.

J is TRBJ2-5 and V is TRBV7-2, with TRBD2 matching over 8 bases. There are 16 residues in the CDR3. Germline values: CDR1 SGHTA, CDR2 FQGNSA. The V and J ends lost 1 base and 3 bases, in that order; junction bases with no gene match: 7. This CDR3 reads CASSLGYGRAEETQYF. DNA for the CDR3: TGTGCCAGCAGCTTAGGGTACGGGAGGGCCGAAGAGACCCAGTACTTC.

The chain couples TRBV29-1 to TRBJ2-7; the match to TRBD2 covers 14 bases. This CDR3 comprises 14 residues. Germline-derived CDR1 and CDR2 are SQVTM and ANQGSEA. V shed 4 bases and J 6 bases; nucleotides not matched to a gene: 5. The CDR3 region is CSVARTSGRSEQYF. CDR3 DNA: TGCAGCGTTGCCAGGACTAGCGGGAGGTCCGAGCAGTACTTC.

This chain uses TRBV7-9 with TRBJ2-3, with 7 bases identical to TRBD2. This CDR3 contains 14 residues. From germline, CDR1 is SEHNR and CDR2 FQNEAQ (reference sequence). Trimming cost V 3 bases and J 7 bases; bases outside gene matches: 7. CDR3 nucleotides: TGTGCCAGCAGCTTCGAGGGAGGGCCACATACGCAGTATTTT. The encoded protein is CASSFEGGPHTQYF.

CDR3 DNA: TGTGCCAGCAGCCGACTATCCCTGGGGAAGACCTACGAGCAGTACTTC. It translates to CASSRLSLGKTYEQYF. V is TRBV14 and J is TRBJ2-5, with a tentative D call TRBD2 (5 bases). TRBJ2-7 explains the end of the DNA better; the J call may be wrong. The CDR3 spans 16 residues. Germline lookup yields CDR1 SGHDN and CDR2 FVKESK.

The gene calls are TRBV20-1 and TRBJ2-1; perhaps TRBD2 as D (6 bases). CDR1 is DFQATT, CDR2 SNEGSKA, per germline (reference sequence). The V end lost 3 bases, the J end lost 7 bases, and 19 bases lay between the germline ends. The CDR3 runs 15 residues. The CDR3 bases are TGCAGTGCTAGGGAGAGGTCCGGGACTCAGAATGAGCAGTTCTTC. It is translated as CSARERSGTQNEQFF.

This clonotype has just a few counts. V usage is TRBV7-3 and J usage is TRBJ2-6, with D perhaps TRBD1 or TRBD2 (6 bases each). CDR1 SGHTA and CDR2 FQGTGA come from the germline V gene. The CDR3 sequence is 18 residues long. V gave up 2 bases and J gave up 0 bases, with 14 bases separating them. CDR3 sequence (DNA): TGTGCCAGCAGCTTATTTGCTGGGGGGCTCTCTGGGGCCAACGTCCTGACTTTC. This codes for CASSLFAGGLSGANVLTF.

This clonotype was picked up a small number of times. V gene TRBV20-1 combines with J gene TRBJ2-7, with 7 bases lining up with TRBD1. V gave up 7 bases and J gave up 1 base; unmatched junction bases: 13. Germline CDR1 reads DFQATT; CDR2 reads SNEGSKA (reference sequence). CDR3 length equals 15 residues. The CDR3 sequence is CSVSMTGQTSYEQYF. The CDR3 coding sequence is TGCAGTGTTTCTATGACAGGGCAAACGTCCTACGAGCAGTACTTC.

This clonotype was detected many times. The chain uses TRBV20-1 and TRBJ2-7; TRBD1 or TRBD2 may be the D gene (5 bases each). With 0 bases removed from V and 2 bases from J, the gap between germline ends came to 14 bases. The CDR3 contains 15 residues. Per germline, CDR1 DFQATT and CDR2 SNEGSKA (reference sequence). The CDR3 sequence is CSARDSSLGAYEQYF. Written as DNA, the CDR3 is TGCAGTGCTAGAGACTCGTCCTTGGGGGCCTACGAGCAGTACTTC.

V and J are TRBV13 and TRBJ2-1; TRBD1 agrees at 8 bases. Germline CDR1 reads PRHDT; CDR2 reads FYEKMQ (reference sequence). The CDR3 sequence is 15 residues long. V lost 3 bases to trimming and J lost 5 bases; unmatched junction nucleotides: 6. CDR3 nucleotides: TGTGCCAGCAGCTTGACAGGGGACGGGGACAATGAGCAGTTCTTC. Translating it yields CASSLTGDGDNEQFF.

At least ten counts were recorded for this clonotype. V and J are TRBV29-1 and TRBJ2-1, with TRBD2 matching 7 bases. Germline assignment: CDR1 SQVTM and CDR2 ANQGSEA. This CDR3 comprises 15 residues. After removal of 1 base from V and 2 bases from J, the junction contained 5 bases not matched to a gene. The CDR3 sequence: CSVEGLGGTYNEQFF. Here the CDR3 DNA reads TGCAGCGTTGAAGGTTTGGGGGGGACCTACAATGAGCAGTTCTTC.

This clonotype was detected only a few times. V gene TRBV15 combines with J gene TRBJ2-6, with 7 positions matching TRBD1. With V trimmed by 6 bases and J by 2 bases, 13 bases remained unmatched. Germline CDR1 is LNHNV and CDR2 is YYDKDF (reference sequence). The CDR3 has 18 residues. The CDR3 sequence is CATRNRGGDLPGANVLTF. CDR3 nucleotide sequence: TGTGCCACCAGAAACAGGGGTGGAGATTTACCTGGGGCCAACGTCCTGACTTTC.

In regard to this clonotype: The junction departs from germline at one end; a sequencing error may be responsible. In nucleotides, the CDR3 is TGTGCCTGCAGGCGGACAGGGGGCTCGGACGGCTACACCTTC. Residues: CACRRTGGSDGYTF. The chain combines TRBV9 with TRBJ1-2; 11 nucleotides match TRBD1. Per the germline V gene, CDR1 is SGDLS and CDR2 is YYNGEE. The length of the CDR3 is 14 residues. Based on the CDR3 plus reference TRBV9 and TRBJ1-2, the full variable domain is DSGVTQTPKHLITATGQRVTLRCSPRSGDLSVYWYQQSLDQGLQFLIQYYNGEERAKGNILERFSAQQFPDLHSELNLSSLELGDSALYFCACRRTGGSDGYTFGSGTRLTVV.

This clonotype was seen only a few times. This sequence joins TRBV29-1 and TRBJ2-5; perhaps TRBD2 as D (5 bases). The V gene's germline CDR1 is SQVTM and CDR2 ANQGSEA. Trimming removed 4 bases at V and 5 bases at J, with 5 bases between. This CDR3 spans 10 amino acids. CDR3 sequence (DNA): TGCAGCGTTGGGAGGGAGACCCAGTACTTC. This sequence encodes CSVGRETQYF.

This clonotype was picked up one time. The chain couples TRBV6-5 to TRBJ2-3; no reliable D call. Trimming stripped 4 bases from V and 4 bases from J, with 15 bases between. The CDR3 consists of 15 residues. Per the germline V gene, CDR1 is MNHEY and CDR2 is SVGAGI. CDR3: CASSWKPWISDTQYF. The CDR3 region has the DNA TGTGCCAGCAGTTGGAAGCCTTGGATTTCAGATACGCAGTATTTT.

This clonotype appeared a few times. The rearrangement uses TRBV12-3 or TRBV12-4 and TRBJ1-2; perhaps TRBD1 as D (5 bases). The CDR3 runs 14 residues. With 6 bases removed from V and 2 bases from J, the gap between germline ends came to 13 bases. In DNA form, the CDR3 reads TGTGCCAGCAGCCCTGGGGGGGACAACTATGGCTACACCTTC. This gives the protein CASSPGGDNYGYTF.

The rearrangement uses TRBV7-3 and TRBJ2-1; D is undetermined. V shed 4 bases and J shed 6 bases, with 13 bases lying between them. Germline lookup yields CDR1 SGHTA and CDR2 FQGTGA. CDR3 length: 14 residues. DNA for the CDR3: TGTGCCAGCAGCTCCTACCTACACCGCAATGAGCAGTTCTTC. Its translation is CASSSYLHRNEQFF.

V usage is TRBV10-3 and J usage is TRBJ1-1; D is ambiguous. The CDR3 extends over 15 amino acids. Germline CDR1 is ENHRY and CDR2 is SYGVKD. CDR3 residues: CVISEARPRGGEAFF. CDR3 in DNA: TGTGTCATTAGTGAGGCTAGACCCCGGGGAGGTGAAGCTTTCTTT.

This clonotype was picked up a small number of times. This chain joins TRBV20-1 and TRBJ2-1, with D perhaps assigned TRBD1 or TRBD2 (5 bases each). In germline, CDR1 is DFQATT, CDR2 SNEGSKA (reference sequence). CDR3 size: 12 residues. Trimming took off 6 bases at V and 9 bases at J, with 15 bases between the two ends. Here the CDR3 DNA reads TGCAGTGCCCAGAAGGGTGGGGGTGAGCAGTTCTTC. Its protein product is CSAQKGGGEQFF.

Concerning this clonotype: At one end the junction does not follow the germline gene, possibly because of a read error. The chain carries TRBV9 and TRBJ2-5, with 9 bases identical to TRBD2. This CDR3 comprises 15 residues. Germline CDR1 SGDLS, CDR2 YYNGEE. For the CDR3, the DNA is TGTACCAGCAACTCCCCGATAGCGGGAGTAGAGACCCAGTACTTC. Translating it yields CTSNSPIAGVETQYF. Full variable domain (missing parts from reference TRBV9 and TRBJ2-5): DSGVTQTPKHLITATGQRVTLRCSPRSGDLSVYWYQQSLDQGLQFLIQYYNGEERAKGNILERFSAQQFPDLHSELNLSSLELGDSALYFCTSNSPIAGVETQYFGPGTRLLVL.

The chain recombines TRBV12-3 or TRBV12-4 with TRBJ2-3; TRBD2 is a possible D gene (5 bases). This CDR3 has 12 residues. The V gene lost 6 bases and the J gene lost 7 bases, with 11 bases spanning the gap. The CDR3: CASRTGRNTQYF. The DNA of the CDR3 is TGTGCCAGCAGAACGGGGAGAAATACGCAGTATTTT.

The J gene is TRBJ1-1, the V gene TRBV30; 9 nucleotides match TRBD1. The CDR3 spans 13 residues. CDR1 and CDR2 (germline): GTSNPN, SVGIG (reference sequence). Germline trimming cut 0 bases from V and 10 bases from J; bases unmatched to any gene: 6. In DNA, the CDR3 is TGTGCCTGGAGTGTGGACAGGGGCGGACGAGCTTTCTTT. It yields the protein CAWSVDRGGRAFF.

The chain recombines TRBV20-1 with TRBJ2-3, with 10 bases aligning to TRBD1. V lost 1 base, J lost 4 bases, and 2 bases stayed unmatched. The germline V gene has CDR1 DFQATT and CDR2 SNEGSKA (reference sequence). This CDR3 has 14 amino acids. The CDR3 is CSARVGTGADTQYF. CDR3 nucleotides: TGCAGTGCTAGAGTCGGGACAGGGGCAGATACGCAGTATTTT.